This TCR beta chain was sequenced during a study of T cell responses to AZD1222 COVID-19 vaccine. Findings of the study overall: Within unmutated variant regions lay the reported targets of nearly half of spike-specific TCRs.

Concerning this clone: Antigen specificity is unknown.

Generated by immunoSEQ multiplex PCR, the TCRdb table keeps only in-frame clones and is missing some. The sample contains about 68,000 clones, almost 90% of which appear only once. Between the trimmed V and J ends, which lost 0 bases and 5 bases, there was a span of 12 bases. The CDR3 has 14 residues. Germline loops: CDR1 SGHRS, CDR2 YFSETQ. The sample consisted of peripheral blood, taken on day 0 of AZD1222 vaccination. This clonotype was obtained from an adult in good health. The chain recombines TRBV5-1 with TRBJ2-7; D uncertain. The CDR3 spells CASSLARRPDEQYF. In nucleotides, the CDR3 is TGCGCCAGCAGCTTGGCCCGCCGCCCGGACGAGCAGTACTTC.